This TCR beta chain was retrieved from a study of T cell responses to AZD1222 COVID-19 vaccine. Here immunoSEQ multiplex PCR was the method, and the copy in TCRdb shows in-frame clones only, minus some. The data hold about 130,000 clones, with 80% to 90% observed a single time. V lost 6 bases to trimming and J lost 6 bases, with 15 bases between them. The CDR3 has 13 amino acids. Germline CDR1 is SNHLY and CDR2 is FYNNEI. The clonotype comes from an adult in good health. The input for sequencing was peripheral blood, taken on day 0 of AZD1222 vaccination. V and J are TRBV2 and TRBJ2-7, with a tentative D call TRBD2 (8 bases). For the CDR3, the DNA is TGTGCCAGCAGCGGACAGGCGGGGGGCGAGCAGTACTTC. This encodes CASSGQAGGEQYF. The full variable domain, rest sourced from reference TRBV2 and TRBJ2-7, is EPEVTQTPSHQVTQMGQEVILRCVPISNHLYFYWYRQILGQKVEFLVSFYNNEISEKSEIFDDQFSVERPDGSNFTLKIRSTKLEDSAMYFCASSGQAGGEQYFGPGTRLTVT.